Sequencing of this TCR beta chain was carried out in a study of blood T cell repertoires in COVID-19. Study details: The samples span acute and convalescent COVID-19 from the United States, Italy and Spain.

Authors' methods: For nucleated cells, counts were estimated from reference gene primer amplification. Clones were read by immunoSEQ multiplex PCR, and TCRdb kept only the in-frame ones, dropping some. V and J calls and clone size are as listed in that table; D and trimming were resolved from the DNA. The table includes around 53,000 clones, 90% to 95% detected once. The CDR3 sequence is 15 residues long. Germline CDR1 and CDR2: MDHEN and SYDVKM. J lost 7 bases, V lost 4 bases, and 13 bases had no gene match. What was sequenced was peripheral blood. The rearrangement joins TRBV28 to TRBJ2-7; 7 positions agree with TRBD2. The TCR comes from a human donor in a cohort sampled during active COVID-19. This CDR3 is CASSSPSAGVWEQYF. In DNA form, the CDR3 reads TGTGCCAGCAGTTCACCCTCCGCGGGAGTATGGGAGCAGTACTTC.